This TCR beta chain came from a study of blood T cell repertoires in COVID-19. Study at large: Some COVID-19 samples were acute and others convalescent; all came from the United States, Italy and Spain.

Seattle patients were enrolled during active infection and followed longitudinally. Data came from immunoSEQ multiplex PCR; TCRdb stores just in-frame clones and leaves some out. Of around 50,000 clones listed, 87% are singletons. Per germline, CDR1 LGHNA and CDR2 YNFKEQ. The CDR3 loop spans 18 amino acids. Trimming took 0 bases from V and 0 from J, leaving 16 bases between them. The clonotype comes from a woman aged 80 or over with COVID-19, enrolled during active disease. The V gene is TRBV4-2, the J gene TRBJ2-3; D is perhaps TRBD2 (5 bases). The specimen sequenced was peripheral blood. The CDR3 region is CASSQDGIGGRSTDTQYF. The CDR3 region has the DNA TGTGCCAGCAGCCAAGATGGGATTGGAGGACGGAGCACAGATACGCAGTATTTT.